The 3 T cell receptor beta chains below all came from one sample that was sequenced in a study of CD8+ T cells in alopecia areata. Isolated RNA was reverse transcribed into cDNA used as the sequencing template. Clones were read by immunoSEQ multiplex PCR, and TCRdb kept only the in-frame ones, dropping some. Of 140,000 to 150,000 clones in the sample, over 80% were seen once. Sequenced material: CD8+ T cells sorted from blood, taken at week 0. These receptors were taken from a human donor with alopecia areata.

The genes are TRBV27 and TRBJ1-5, with D possibly being TRBD1 (5 bases). Looked up from germline, CDR1 is MNHEY and CDR2 is SMNVEV (reference sequence). V dropped 0 bases and J dropped 9 bases, with 15 bases sitting between them. The CDR3 runs to 15 residues. The CDR3 region has the DNA TGTGCCAGCAGTTTATCGCAGACGGTGGGGCGGCCCCAGCATTTT. Residues: CASSLSQTVGRPQHF.

This chain links TRBV7-6 with TRBJ1-6; D is unclear. Trimming removed 2 bases from V and 8 bases from J, with 10 bases in between. This CDR3 spans 14 amino acids. From germline, CDR1 is SGHVS and CDR2 FNYEAQ. CDR3 amino acids: CASSLPGIDSPLHF. The CDR3 bases are TGTGCCAGCAGCTTACCGGGGATAGATTCACCCCTCCACTTT.

This clone has more than one count but fewer than ten. V gene TRBV7-6 combines with J gene TRBJ2-7; perhaps TRBD1 as D (6 bases). Germline CDR1 is SGHVS and CDR2 is FNYEAQ. Trimming cost V 5 bases and J 2 bases, with 10 bases left between them. The CDR3 covers 13 residues. CDR3 coding DNA: TGTGCCAGCAGCGAAAACAGGGCCTACGAGCAGTACTTC. This sequence encodes CASSENRAYEQYF.